The clone carrying this T cell receptor (beta chain) appeared a few times. In germline, CDR1 is KGHDR, CDR2 SFDVKD. There are 14 residues in the CDR3. Trimming cost V 4 bases and J 4 bases; bases outside gene matches: 1. Constant-segment primers and 5'RACE yielded cDNA libraries for TCR alpha and TCR beta, each carrying sample barcodes and UMIs. Via MiXCR, TCRdb re-called the 5' RACE reads, giving one row per CDR3 protein. The data show 350,000 or so distinct CDR3 sequences, roughly 21% seen once. This specimen belongs to a study of T-cell memory formation after mild COVID-19. Across the study: TCR clusters largely stayed donor specific.

This TCR was sampled from an adult woman who had mild COVID-19 (a few samples of this study predate the infection). Cell type and time point are not known. The chain has TRBV24-1 and TRBJ1-1; 11 nucleotides match TRBD1. The specimen sequenced was PBMCs or a T cell subset sorted from them (not recorded which). Written as DNA, the CDR3 is TGTGCCACCAGTGAGGGGACAGGGGGCACTGAAGCTTTCTTT. This encodes CATSEGTGGTEAFF.